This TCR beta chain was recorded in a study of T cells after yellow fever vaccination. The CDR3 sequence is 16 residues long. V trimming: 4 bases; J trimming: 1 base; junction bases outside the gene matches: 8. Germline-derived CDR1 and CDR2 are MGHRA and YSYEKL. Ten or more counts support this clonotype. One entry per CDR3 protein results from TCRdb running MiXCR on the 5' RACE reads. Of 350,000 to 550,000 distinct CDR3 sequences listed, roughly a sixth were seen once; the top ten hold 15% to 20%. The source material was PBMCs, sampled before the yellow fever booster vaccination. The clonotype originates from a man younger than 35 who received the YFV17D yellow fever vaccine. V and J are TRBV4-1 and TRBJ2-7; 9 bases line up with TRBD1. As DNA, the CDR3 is TGCGCCAGCAGCCGGACCGGGACAGGGCTGTCCTACGAGCAGTACTTC. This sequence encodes CASSRTGTGLSYEQYF.